The TCR beta chain under discussion was sequenced for a study of T cell changes during pregnancy in multiple sclerosis (dated by TCRdb to between 2018 and 2021). Describing the broader study: The study examined how the T cell repertoire changed over the course of pregnancy in women with multiple sclerosis.

Inclusive of the bounding cysteine and phenylalanine, the CDR3 is 15 residues long. Left in the record is the CDR3 DNA by itself, 45 bases read in frame from the first base. For this chain, trimming is 4 bases at the V end and 1 base at the J end, and the number of junction bases without a gene match is 6. Sequences LGHNA (CDR1) and YNFKEQ (CDR2) are obtained from the germline V gene. Library preparation employed the immunoSEQ multiplex PCR assay. Drawn from immuneACCESS, this table holds only the in-frame rearrangements with V and J called that TCRdb kept. Clones are partly lost; checked studies trace under half to an unresolved V gene and leave the rest unexplained. Recorded for this sample are 20,000 or so clones; about 87% of them occurred a single time. Around 5% of the sample goes to the ten largest clones. This clone showed up just once. Its antigen remains unidentified. No base quality values were provided; no much bigger clone lies one nucleotide off.

Sequencing used CD8+ T cells from peripheral blood mononuclear cells, obtained in the second trimester of pregnancy. The rearranged chain carries TRBV4-2 and TRBJ2-5; 7 junctional bases match TRBD1. The TCR comes from a female donor in good health, enrolled as a control in a pregnancy study. In nucleotides, the sequence is TGTGCCAGCAGCCTCCAGGGACAGCCCCAAGAGACCCAGTACTTC. Its protein is CASSLQGQPQETQYF.